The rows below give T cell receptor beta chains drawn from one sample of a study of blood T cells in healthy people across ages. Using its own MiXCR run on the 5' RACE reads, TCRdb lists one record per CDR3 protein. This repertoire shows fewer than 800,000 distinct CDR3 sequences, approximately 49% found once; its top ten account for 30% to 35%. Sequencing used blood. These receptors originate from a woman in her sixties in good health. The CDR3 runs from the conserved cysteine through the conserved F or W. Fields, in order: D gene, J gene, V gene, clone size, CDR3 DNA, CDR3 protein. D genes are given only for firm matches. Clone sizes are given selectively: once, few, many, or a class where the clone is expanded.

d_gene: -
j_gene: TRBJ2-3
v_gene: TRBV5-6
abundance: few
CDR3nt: TGTGCCAGCAGCTCCGACCCAGATACGCAGTATTTT
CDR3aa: CASSSDPDTQYF

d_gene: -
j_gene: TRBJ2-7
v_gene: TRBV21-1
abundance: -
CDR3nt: TGTGCCAGCAGCCCCGGTATTCCCTACGAGCAGTACTTC
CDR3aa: CASSPGIPYEQYF

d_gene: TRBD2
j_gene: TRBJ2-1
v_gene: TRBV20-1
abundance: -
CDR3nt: TGCAGTGCCCCGAGGCCGGGACTAGCGGGATACAATGAGCAGTTCTTC
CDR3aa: CSAPRPGLAGYNEQFF

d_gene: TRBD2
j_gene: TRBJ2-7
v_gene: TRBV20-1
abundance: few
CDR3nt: TGCAGTGCTAGAGGAGAGAGGGCAATAGCGGGTAGCTCCTACGAGCAGTACTTC
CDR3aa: CSARGERAIAGSSYEQYF

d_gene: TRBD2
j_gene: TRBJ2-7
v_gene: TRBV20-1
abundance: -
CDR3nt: TGCAGTGCTCCCCGCGTACTAGCGGGAGCTCTCCACGAGCAGTACTTC
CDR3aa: CSAPRVLAGALHEQYF

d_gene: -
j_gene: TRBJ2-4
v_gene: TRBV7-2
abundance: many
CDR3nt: TGTGCCAGCAGCTCCGACCGGTCTTCGAGGGGCATTCAGTACTTC
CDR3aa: CASSSDRSSRGIQYF

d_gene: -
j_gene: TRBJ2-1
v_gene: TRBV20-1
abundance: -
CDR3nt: TGCAGTGCCTCCCGGCTAACGGTTACCTACAATGAGCAGTTCTTC
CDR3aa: CSASRLTVTYNEQFF

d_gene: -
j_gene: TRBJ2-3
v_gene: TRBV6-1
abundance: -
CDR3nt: TGTGCCAGCAGGCTCGACCCCCCGGATACGCAGTATTTT
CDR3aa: CASRLDPPDTQYF

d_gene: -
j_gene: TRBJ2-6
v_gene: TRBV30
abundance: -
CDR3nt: TGTGCCCAAACTGGGGCCAACGTCCTGACTTTC
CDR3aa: CAQTGANVLTF

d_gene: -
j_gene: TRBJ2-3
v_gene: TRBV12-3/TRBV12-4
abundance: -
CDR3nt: TGTGCCAGCAGTCCCCGAATAGCGGGCACAGATACGCAGTATTTT
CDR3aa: CASSPRIAGTDTQYF

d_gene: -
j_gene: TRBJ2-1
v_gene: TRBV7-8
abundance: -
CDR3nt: TGTGCCAGCAGCTCGTTACCCTCGGCACGGAATGAGCAGTTCTTC
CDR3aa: CASSSLPSARNEQFF

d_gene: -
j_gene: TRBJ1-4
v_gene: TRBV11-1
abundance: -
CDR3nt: TGTGCCAGCAGTCGGACGCCAACTAATGAAAAACTGTTTTTT
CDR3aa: CASSRTPTNEKLFF

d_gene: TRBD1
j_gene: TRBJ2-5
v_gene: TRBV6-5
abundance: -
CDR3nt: TGTGCCAGCAGTTACGGAGCGCAGGGGGCCGTCAATGAGCAGTACTTC
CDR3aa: CASSYGAQGAVNEQYF

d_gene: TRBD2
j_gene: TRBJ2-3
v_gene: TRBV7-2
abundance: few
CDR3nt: TGTGCCAGCAGCTTTCCGGGAGGGCCCCAAGATACGCAGTATTTT
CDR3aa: CASSFPGGPQDTQYF

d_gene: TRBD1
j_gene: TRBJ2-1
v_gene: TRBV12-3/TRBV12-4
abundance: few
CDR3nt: TGTGCCAGCAGTCAAGCCGGGACAGGGCGTAGGACTGAGCAGTTCTTC
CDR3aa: CASSQAGTGRRTEQFF

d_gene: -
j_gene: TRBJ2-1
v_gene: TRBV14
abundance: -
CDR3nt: TGTGCCAGCAGCCACTCCTACAATGAGCAGTTCTTC
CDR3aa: CASSHSYNEQFF

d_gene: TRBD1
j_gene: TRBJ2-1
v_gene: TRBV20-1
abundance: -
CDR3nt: TGCAGTGCTAGAGTGTTGGGACAGGGGGTTTTGGCGGGAGTCAATGAGCAGTTCTTC
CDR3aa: CSARVLGQGVLAGVNEQFF

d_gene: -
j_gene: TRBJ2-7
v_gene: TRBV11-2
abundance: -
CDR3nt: TGTGCCAGCAGCTCAGCGGGACATCCGTCCTACGAGCAGTACTTC
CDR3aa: CASSSAGHPSYEQYF

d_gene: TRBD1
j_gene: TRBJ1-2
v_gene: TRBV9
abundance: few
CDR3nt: TGTGCCAGCAGCGAATCGCCACTGACAGGGTCTAACTATGGCTACACCTTC
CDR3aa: CASSESPLTGSNYGYTF

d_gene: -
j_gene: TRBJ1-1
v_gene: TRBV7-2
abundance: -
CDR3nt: TGTGCCAGCAGCTCTCGGATTGGGGACACTGAAGCTTTCTTT
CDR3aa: CASSSRIGDTEAFF

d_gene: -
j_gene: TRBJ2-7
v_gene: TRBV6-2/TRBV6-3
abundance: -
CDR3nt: TGTGCCAGCGGAGGAGGCGGACCAGCCTACGAGCAGTACTTC
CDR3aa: CASGGGGPAYEQYF

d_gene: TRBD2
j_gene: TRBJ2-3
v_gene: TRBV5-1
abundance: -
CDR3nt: TGCGCCAGCAGCTTGACTAGCGGGATTGCGGATACGCAGTATTTT
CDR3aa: CASSLTSGIADTQYF

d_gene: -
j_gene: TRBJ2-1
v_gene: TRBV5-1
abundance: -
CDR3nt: TGCGCTTCCGGCGTATCGGGCTACAATGAGCAGTTCTTC
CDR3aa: CASGVSGYNEQFF

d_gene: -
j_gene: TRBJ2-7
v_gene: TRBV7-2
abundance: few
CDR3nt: TGTGCCAGCAGCTTACGGTTGGCGGGTAGGACCTACGAGCAGTACTTC
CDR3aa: CASSLRLAGRTYEQYF